This T cell receptor beta chain was recovered during a study of OX40 agonist ivuxolimab in advanced cancers. Overall study context: The study gave patients intravenous ivuxolimab at 0.01 to 10 mg/kg every 2 weeks. Participants, around 80% male, averaged around 64 years of age, ranging from roughly 23 to 90. General study points: In the 0.1-3.0 mg/kg groups, partial responders showed among the lowest expansion.

This clone has more than one count but fewer than ten. Its antigen is currently unknown. The CDR3 is 16 amino acids. V shed 4 bases and J shed 3 bases, with 16 bases lying between them. The germline CDR1 and CDR2 sequences are SGHVS and FQNEAQ. Produced via immunoSEQ multiplex PCR; TCRdb's table is partial and in-frame only. The table lists about 80,000 clones, 70% to 90% of them singletons. The source of this sequence is an adult with an advanced solid tumor such as melanoma, head and neck, liver or kidney cancer. This chain links TRBV7-8 with TRBJ1-5; D gene uncertain. This specimen consisted of CD4+ or CD8+ T cells sorted from blood, obtained in a trial of the OX40 agonist ivuxolimab. The CDR3 reads CASSSTYVDDNQPQHF. The CDR3 nucleotides read TGTGCCAGCAGCTCTACCTACGTCGACGACAATCAGCCCCAGCATTTT.